In its sample, the clone carrying this T cell receptor beta chain was seen many times. The sample originates from a study of blood T cells in healthy people across ages. Study-wide background: Template switching picked up about one barcoded beta molecule for each two T cells.

Investigators took roughly 9.5 milliliters of peripheral blood from every donor. For the second PCR, which ran for about 7 to 11 cycles, a sample-barcoded 5' primer and a J-beta primer mix were used. TCRdb reprocessed the 5' RACE reads via MiXCR and lists one record per CDR3 protein. The sample carries 870,000 or so distinct CDR3 sequences, 29% recorded once. This CDR3 region has 12 residues. V was clipped by 7 bases and J by 7 bases, with 12 bases between them. CDR1 is MNHEY, CDR2 SVGEGT, per germline. The rearrangement uses TRBV6-2 or TRBV6-3 and TRBJ2-3, with D uncertain. The sequencing sample was made of blood. The sequence was obtained from a woman aged 80 or over in good health. CDR3 protein: CASNSLANTQYF. The CDR3 coding sequence is TGTGCCAGCAATAGTCTCGCAAATACGCAGTATTTT.